A single sample is the source of the 29 T cell receptor beta chains below, sequenced in a study of blood T cell repertoires in COVID-19. Profiling relied on immunoSEQ multiplex PCR, and the TCRdb table lists in-frame clones only, not all of them. The profile covers hundreds of thousands of clones, with about 90% appearing a single time and roughly 6.3% taken by the ten largest. The specimen sequenced was PBMCs or T cells enriched from blood (not recorded which). The receptor source for this set is a woman in her thirties with acute COVID-19.

The gene calls are TRBV5-3 and TRBJ1-2, with 8 bases matching TRBD1. TRBV5-3 is an open reading frame, and its role is uncertain. J lost 5 bases, V lost 1 base, and 19 bases had no gene match. CDR3 length: 19 residues. CDR3 residues: CARSLRSGGPPKAIYGYTF. CDR3 coding DNA: TGTGCCAGAAGCTTGCGGTCAGGGGGCCCCCCCAAAGCCATATATGGCTACACCTTC.

The rearrangement joins TRBV29-1 to TRBJ2-1; D gene uncertain. Trimming took off 5 bases at V and 0 bases at J, with 8 bases between the two ends. The CDR3 extends over 13 amino acids. Germline V CDR1 and CDR2: SQVTM, ANQGSEA. CDR3 DNA sequence: TGCAGCGTTCGGGTGGGCTCCTACAATGAGCAGTTCTTC. Translation gives CSVRVGSYNEQFF.

CDR3 residues: CASRTEGASPLHF. The CDR3 nucleotides read TGTGCCAGCAGGACAGAAGGGGCATCACCCCTCCACTTT. The gene calls are TRBV2 and TRBJ1-6; a possible D gene is TRBD1 (5 bases). CDR3 length: 13 amino acids. Trimming took off 6 bases at V and 10 bases at J, with 13 bases between the two ends. Germline values: CDR1 SNHLY, CDR2 FYNNEI.

This clone was seen a few times. The rearrangement uses TRBV6-4 and TRBJ2-1; D unclear. CDR3 length equals 13 residues. V lost 0 bases, J lost 6 bases, and 6 bases lay in between. Germline assignment: CDR1 MRHNA and CDR2 SNTAGT. The DNA for the CDR3 is TGTGCCAGCAGTGACTCAGAGAGCAATGAGCAGTTCTTC. It codes for CASSDSESNEQFF.

This chain uses TRBV28 with TRBJ2-7; unclear D gene. V lost 5 bases and J 7 bases, leaving 9 bases between the germline ends. This CDR3 is 11 amino acids long. Per the germline V gene, CDR1 is MDHEN and CDR2 is SYDVKM. The DNA of the CDR3 is TGTGCCAGCAGTCCGTCCGGGGAGCAGTACTTC. Amino acids: CASSPSGEQYF.

This clone occurred a few times. This rearrangement joins TRBV7-9 to TRBJ2-1; 8 nucleotides align to TRBD1. Germline V gives CDR1 SEHNR, CDR2 FQNEAQ (reference sequence). The junction had 8 bases not matched to a gene; V was cut back by 1 base and J by 6 bases. CDR3 length equals 16 residues. CDR3 sequence (DNA): TGTGCCAGCAGCTTAGAGAGCAGGGGGCTCGGCAATGAGCAGTTCTTC. Translation gives CASSLESRGLGNEQFF.

V usage is TRBV20-1 and J usage is TRBJ2-7; D is possibly TRBD2 (6 bases). Germline V gives CDR1 DFQATT, CDR2 SNEGSKA (reference sequence). Trimming removed 3 bases from V and 3 bases from J, with 18 bases in between. There are 15 residues in the CDR3. CDR3 sequence reads: CSASPGRDFFYEQYF. The CDR3 nucleotides are TGCAGTGCTAGTCCGGGGCGGGACTTCTTCTACGAGCAGTACTTC.

The genes are TRBV5-6 and TRBJ2-2; possibly TRBD2 for D (6 bases). The germline V gene encodes CDR1 SGHDT and CDR2 YYEEEE. The CDR3 spans 14 residues. The germline V and J ends were trimmed by 1 base and 5 bases, with 9 bases remaining between them. CDR3 sequence reads: CASSLTSRTGELFF. CDR3 nucleotides: TGTGCCAGCAGCTTGACTAGCAGGACCGGGGAGCTGTTTTTT.

This clone has just one count. V usage is TRBV28 and J usage is TRBJ1-3, with D possibly being TRBD1 (6 bases). The CDR3 loop spans 13 amino acids. V was clipped by 4 bases and J by 2 bases, with 6 bases between them. Germline lookup yields CDR1 MDHEN and CDR2 SYDVKM. DNA for the CDR3: TGTGCCAGCAGTTACAGGGCTGGAAACACCATATATTTT. This sequence encodes CASSYRAGNTIYF.

The rearrangement links TRBV5-1 to TRBJ2-1; 7 nucleotides line up with TRBD2. CDR3 length equals 18 residues. Germline assignment: CDR1 SGHRS and CDR2 YFSETQ. Trimming cost V 3 bases and J 4 bases; bases outside gene matches: 16. The CDR3 bases are TGCGCCAGCAGCTCGGGGGAGGGCCTGGGCTACCGGTACAATGAGCAGTTCTTC. It specifies CASSSGEGLGYRYNEQFF.

Concerning this clone: At the DNA level, this CDR3 is encoded by other sequences in the same sample as well. This chain uses TRBV27 with TRBJ2-1, with TRBD2 as a possible D gene (6 bases). V was trimmed by 2 bases and J by 4 bases, leaving 6 bases between them. Germline CDR1 is MNHEY and CDR2 is SMNVEV (reference sequence). The CDR3 runs to 13 residues. CDR3 sequence reads: CASSLAGYNEQFF. The CDR3 DNA is TGTGCCAGCAGTTTAGCGGGGTACAATGAGCAGTTCTTC.

In its sample, this clone was seen once. The rearrangement joins TRBV2 to TRBJ1-1, with D perhaps matching TRBD1 (5 bases). Trimming shortened V by 6 bases and J by 5 bases, and 16 bases separated the two germline ends. This CDR3 region has 14 residues. Germline loops: CDR1 SNHLY, CDR2 FYNNEI. The CDR3 sequence is CASSTSGGGTEAFF. DNA of the CDR3: TGTGCCAGCAGCACATCGGGGGGGGGAACTGAAGCTTTCTTT. Using reference TRBV2 and TRBJ1-1 for the parts outside the CDR3, the full variable domain is EPEVTQTPSHQVTQMGQEVILRCVPISNHLYFYWYRQILGQKVEFLVSFYNNEISEKSEIFDDQFSVERPDGSNFTLKIRSTKLEDSAMYFCASSTSGGGTEAFFGQGTRLTVV.

The chain carries TRBV7-6 and TRBJ2-7; possibly TRBD1 for D (5 bases). The V end was cut by 1 base, the J end by 7 bases, with 11 bases between. This CDR3 is 13 amino acids long. CDR1 and CDR2 from the germline V gene are SGHVS and FNYEAQ. The chain's CDR3 is CASSLEQGREQYF. CDR3 nucleotide sequence: TGTGCCAGCAGCTTAGAGCAGGGTCGGGAGCAGTACTTC.

The chain carries TRBV10-1 and TRBJ2-7, with D possibly being TRBD1 (6 bases). V was pared by 9 bases and J by 6 bases, with 18 bases between. The germline gives CDR1 WNHNN, CDR2 SYGVQD (reference sequence). The CDR3 has 13 residues. The CDR3 is CASSAGTSGEQYF. The CDR3 DNA reads TGCGCCAGTTCAGCCGGGACATCCGGCGAGCAGTACTTC.

The V gene is TRBV7-6, the J gene TRBJ1-1, with TRBD1 matching 7 bases. Germline V gene lookup returns CDR1 SGHVS and CDR2 FNYEAQ. The CDR3 sequence is 15 residues long. Germline trimming cut 1 base from V and 3 bases from J; bases unmatched to any gene: 5. CDR3 sequence: CASSLGAGGDTEAFF. The CDR3 region has the DNA TGTGCCAGCAGCTTAGGGGCAGGGGGTGACACTGAAGCTTTCTTT. Together with reference TRBV7-6 and TRBJ1-1, the CDR3 gives the full variable domain: GAGVSQSPRYKVTKRGQDVALRCDPISGHVSLYWYRQALGQGPEFLTYFNYEAQQDKSGLPNDRFSAERPEGSISTLTIQRTEQRDSAMYRCASSLGAGGDTEAFFGQGTRLTVV.

V usage is TRBV28 and J usage is TRBJ1-1, with 11 positions matching TRBD1. This CDR3 comprises 15 residues. Trimming took 6 bases from V and 3 from J; bases not matched to a gene: 6. Germline values: CDR1 MDHEN, CDR2 SYDVKM. The CDR3 nucleotides read TGTGCCAGCAGGACCCAGGGACAGGGGGACACTGAAGCTTTCTTT. It encodes CASRTQGQGDTEAFF.

This chain links TRBV18 with TRBJ2-7, with TRBD1 matching over 10 bases. J lost 4 bases, V lost 3 bases, and 9 bases had no gene match. The CDR3 loop spans 16 amino acids. Germline CDR1 and CDR2: KGHSH and LQKENI. CDR3 in amino acids: CASSPRQGAFSYEQYF. The CDR3 DNA is TGTGCCAGCTCACCCCGACAGGGGGCGTTTTCGTACGAGCAGTACTTC.

The DNA for the CDR3 is TGTGCCAGCAGCCCCGGTCTTATTAGCAATCAGCCCCAGCATTTT. Its protein is CASSPGLISNQPQHF. The J gene is TRBJ1-5, the V gene TRBV5-8; D unclear. The CDR3 is made up of 15 amino acids. The V end was cut by 4 bases, the J end by 0 bases, with 11 bases between. Germline V lookup: CDR1 SGHTS, CDR2 YDEGEE.

The gene calls are TRBV10-3 and TRBJ1-2; 7 bases are a match to TRBD1. The CDR3 is 20 residues long. J lost 4 bases, V lost 3 bases, and 23 bases had no gene match. Germline loops: CDR1 ENHRY, CDR2 SYGVKD. This CDR3 reads CAISEKKQRQGGILSYGYTF. CDR3 DNA sequence: TGTGCCATCAGTGAAAAAAAACAAAGGCAGGGGGGAATTCTTAGCTATGGCTACACCTTC.

V usage is TRBV19 and J usage is TRBJ2-1; 8 bases match TRBD2. Germline V lookup: CDR1 LNHDA, CDR2 SQIVND (reference sequence). V trimming: 9 bases; J trimming: 6 bases; junction bases outside the gene matches: 7. The CDR3 has 13 amino acids. The CDR3 protein is CASYKAGANEQFF. In DNA form, the CDR3 reads TGTGCCAGCTATAAAGCGGGGGCCAATGAGCAGTTCTTC.

This chain joins TRBV28 and TRBJ1-2; D may be TRBD1 (6 bases). The CDR3 has 15 amino acids. CDR1 is MDHEN, CDR2 SYDVKM, per germline. With 5 bases removed from V and 5 bases from J, the gap between germline ends came to 18 bases. The CDR3 protein is CASSRSAGGGYGYTF. CDR3 DNA sequence: TGTGCCAGCAGTCGATCCGCGGGAGGGGGATATGGCTACACCTTC.

The chain uses TRBV18 and TRBJ1-1, with TRBD1 matching 7 bases. The V gene's germline CDR1 is KGHSH and CDR2 LQKENI. The CDR3 sequence is 15 residues long. J lost 3 bases, V lost 6 bases, and 10 bases had no gene match. The CDR3 sequence: CASSPQDRTHTEAFF. The CDR3 DNA follows: TGTGCCAGCTCTCCGCAGGACAGGACGCACACTGAAGCTTTCTTT.

This clone was counted a few times. The V and J genes are TRBV18 and TRBJ1-5; TRBD1 matches at 10 bases. This CDR3 has 15 residues. The germline V gene has CDR1 KGHSH and CDR2 LQKENI. J gave up 6 bases and V 6 bases, and 8 bases lay outside the gene matches. The DNA for the CDR3 is TGTGCCAGCTCCCCTGACAGGGGGCTGGGTCAGCCCCAGCATTTT. Residues: CASSPDRGLGQPQHF.

V is TRBV6-6 and J is TRBJ1-2; D may be TRBD1 (6 bases). V lost 10 bases, J lost 2 bases, and 8 bases lay in between. Germline CDR1 is MNHNY and CDR2 is SVGAGI (reference sequence). This CDR3 is 11 amino acids long. CDR3 amino acids: CATQGNYGYTF. In nucleotides, the CDR3 is TGTGCCACCCAGGGGAACTATGGCTACACCTTC.

Concerning this clone itself: Other DNA sequences in this specimen translate into the identical CDR3. This rearrangement joins TRBV30 to TRBJ1-5, with D unclear. The CDR3 consists of 12 residues. CDR1 GTSNPN and CDR2 SVGIG come from the germline V gene (reference sequence). V was clipped by 1 base and J by 2 bases, with 3 bases between them. Written as DNA, the CDR3 is TGTGCCTGGAGTGCAGGCAATCAGCCCCAGCATTTT. Amino acids: CAWSAGNQPQHF. Full variable domain (rest looked up from reference TRBV30 and TRBJ1-5): SQTIHQWPATLVQPVGSPLSLECTVEGTSNPNLYWYRQAAGRGLQLLFYSVGIGQISSEVPQNLSASRPQDRQFILSSKKLLLSDSGFYLCAWSAGNQPQHFGDGTRLSIL.

The V gene is TRBV6-5, the J gene TRBJ1-1; tentative D call: TRBD1 (6 bases). The CDR3 length is 13 residues. V shed 2 bases and J shed 8 bases, with 12 bases lying between them. Per the germline V gene, CDR1 is MNHEY and CDR2 is SVGAGI. CDR3 nucleotides: TGTGCCAGCAGTTACGGGAGACAGGAAGAAGCTTTCTTT. It encodes CASSYGRQEEAFF.

This clone was detected only a few times. The genes are TRBV5-1 and TRBJ1-4; the match to TRBD1 covers 8 bases. V shed 4 bases and J 8 bases; nucleotides not matched to a gene: 4. The germline V gene encodes CDR1 SGHRS and CDR2 YFSETQ. There are 13 residues in the CDR3. CDR3 sequence: CASSTTGDEKLFF. Written as DNA, the CDR3 is TGCGCCAGCAGCACGACAGGGGACGAAAAACTGTTTTTT.

V and J are TRBV21-1 and TRBJ2-1; TRBD1 is the table's D call, not checked against the DNA. TRBV21-1 is recorded as a pseudogene. CDR3 length equals 12 residues. The CDR3 nucleotides are TGTGCCAGCACCCACAGGGGGTCCGAGCAGTTCTTC. This translates into CASTHRGSEQFF.

CDR3 nucleotides: TGTGCCAGTAGTGGACTAGCGGGGCTAAAGAACACCGGGGAGCTGTTTTTT. Protein: CASSGLAGLKNTGELFF. The chain uses TRBV19 and TRBJ2-2, with 12 bases lining up with TRBD2. The CDR3 runs to 17 residues. V gave up 5 bases and J gave up 1 base; unmatched junction bases: 5. CDR1 and CDR2 from the germline V gene are LNHDA and SQIVND (reference sequence).